A single sample is the source of the 2 T cell receptor beta chains below, sequenced in a study of T cell repertoires in cytomegalovirus infection. TCRdb itself ran the reads through MiXCR, one entry per CDR3 protein. This repertoire shows about 310,000 distinct CDR3 sequences, around 25% found once; its top ten account for 10% to 15%. No antigen has been assigned to these receptors. The source material was cultured PBMCs, sampled from culture after CMV antigen stimulation. These receptors all come from a human donor in good health (CMV status not recorded). Some clones in this sample may be carry-over from other donors' samples.

This clonotype has a handful of counts. The CDR3 nucleotides are TGTGCCACTCGGGGGGCGGGAGAAAATGAGCAGTTCTTC. Translation gives CATRGAGENEQFF. The gene calls are TRBV12-3 or TRBV12-4 and TRBJ2-1; a weak D match, TRBD2 (7 bases). The CDR3 totals 13 residues. Trimming pared 10 bases from V and 7 bases from J, leaving 17 bases between.

This clonotype turned up a few times. This rearrangement joins TRBV5-8 to TRBJ2-7; D possibly corresponds to TRBD2 (5 bases). V was shortened by 7 bases and J by 3 bases, with 11 bases between the two germline ends. From germline, CDR1 is SGHTS and CDR2 YDEGEE. The CDR3 is 12 amino acids. CDR3 residues: CASLRAGYEQYV. In nucleotides, the CDR3 is TGTGCCAGCTTGCGGGCAGGCTACGAGCAGTACGTC.